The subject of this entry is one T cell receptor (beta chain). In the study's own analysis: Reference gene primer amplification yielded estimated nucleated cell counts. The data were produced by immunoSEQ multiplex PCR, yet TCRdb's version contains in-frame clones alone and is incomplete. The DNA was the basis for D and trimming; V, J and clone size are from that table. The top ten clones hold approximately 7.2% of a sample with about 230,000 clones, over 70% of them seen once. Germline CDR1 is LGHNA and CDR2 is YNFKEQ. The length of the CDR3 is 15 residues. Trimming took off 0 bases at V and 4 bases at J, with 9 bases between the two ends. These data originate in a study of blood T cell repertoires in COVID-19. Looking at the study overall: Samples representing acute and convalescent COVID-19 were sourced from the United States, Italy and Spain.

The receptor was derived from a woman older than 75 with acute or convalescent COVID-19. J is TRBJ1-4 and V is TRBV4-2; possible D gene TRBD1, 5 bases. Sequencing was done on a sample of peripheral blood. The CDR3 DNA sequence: TGTGCCAGCAGCCAAGACCGGGGGGTTAATGAAAAACTGTTTTTT. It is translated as CASSQDRGVNEKLFF.